This T cell receptor (beta chain) emerged from a study of control samples from healthy donors and cancer patients. V was trimmed by 3 bases and J by 5 bases, leaving 8 bases between them. The CDR3 totals 12 residues. Germline V gene data show CDR1 as SGHDT and CDR2 as YYEEEE. Only in-frame clones appear in the TCRdb table, and some are missing; sequencing was by immunoSEQ multiplex PCR. In the table there are about 130,000 clones, approximately 92% of which are singletons. V gene TRBV5-6 combines with J gene TRBJ2-5; the D is unclear. The source is a man between 18 and 29 years old in good health. Sequenced material: blood. The CDR3 spells CASSSSFETQYF. Written as DNA, the CDR3 is TGTGCCAGCAGCTCCTCTTTCGAGACCCAGTACTTC.